The sequence of this T cell receptor beta chain was determined in a study of technical replicates of blood from a handful of donors. Generated by immunoSEQ multiplex PCR, the TCRdb table keeps only in-frame clones and is missing some. Seen here are under 85,000 clones, less than 98% observed once, and the top ten hold around 0.3%. From germline, CDR1 is SGHRS and CDR2 YFSETQ. The CDR3 has 14 amino acids. Trimming removed 2 bases from V and 5 bases from J, with 10 bases in between. The source is a human donor in good health. The chain combines TRBV5-1 with TRBJ1-4; D is possibly TRBD1 (6 bases). Material for sequencing was T cells isolated from PBMCs. The CDR3 DNA reads TGCGCCAGCAGCTTTGGGGGCACAAATGAAAAACTGTTTTTT. Protein product: CASSFGGTNEKLFF.